Given below is one TCR beta chain in context. The clone's antigen remains unknown. It has no much larger one-base neighbor in the sample; base qualities were not kept. The CDR3 spans 15 residues, from the cysteine through the phenylalanine. The retained sequence is limited to the CDR3, 45 bases, with the frame set at the first base. As encoded in the germline V gene, CDR1 is SGHTA while CDR2 is FQGTGA. Trimming removed 3 bases from V and 5 bases from J; the gene matches leave 5 bases unexplained. Preparation of the library involved RT-PCR. Sequencing relied on an Illumina MiSeq. TCRdb took the public reads, trimmed them with fastp at Q25, ran MiXCR for clone calling and kept in-frame beta chains. Under each unique CDR3 protein, matching rows form one entry showing the most common genes and DNA. In this sample the table shows about 680,000 distinct CDR3 sequences, approximately 15% of which occur a single time. 3.6% of the sample belongs to the ten largest clones.

This sample was taken from a study (dated by TCRdb to 2016 to 2017). The source is a female donor in good health, serving as a healthy control. Rearrangement joined TRBV7-3 to TRBJ2-5, and 11 junction bases match TRBD1. The source material was memory CD4+ T cells from blood. The bases are TGTGCCAGCAGCTTGGGACAGGGGGTAGCTGAGACCCAGTACTTC. Its protein reads: CASSLGQGVAETQYF.